This T cell receptor beta chain was captured in a study of cytomegalovirus exposure and HLA in healthy donors. From germline, CDR1 is LGHNT and CDR2 FRNRAP. The CDR3 has 16 amino acids. Trimming cost V 0 bases and J 3 bases; bases outside gene matches: 7. Primers for the PCR totalled 60 Vbeta and 13 Jbeta. Sequencing used immunoSEQ multiplex PCR; TCRdb keeps in-frame clones, though not all of them. This sample has 200,000 to 300,000 clones, with 70% to 90% found just once. Input material: PBMCs. This rearrangement joins TRBV12-5 to TRBJ1-1; TRBD1 matches 7 bases. The clonotype was recovered from a woman between 35 and 50 years old in good health and CMV-seropositive. CDR3 DNA: TGTGCTAGTGGTTTGGTGACGACGACAGGGCACACTGAAGCTTTCTTT. Protein: CASGLVTTTGHTEAFF.